A selection of T cell receptor beta chains follows, all from one sample in a study of shared clonotypes between healthy human individuals. This table comes from immunoSEQ multiplex PCR, and its TCRdb copy is limited to in-frame clones, with some not included. The table shows 980,000 or so clones, with approximately 80% occurring only once. The sequenced sample consisted of memory CD4+ T cells sorted from blood. All receptors derive from a man aged 18-30 years in good health. The CDR3 runs from the conserved cysteine through the conserved F or W. The size field is filled for only some rows; it gives once, few, many or a size class.

J gene	V gene	clone size	CDR3 protein
TRBJ2-5	TRBV30	once	CAWRILPPETQYF
TRBJ2-5	TRBV5-6	few	CASSLESGRREETQYF
TRBJ1-1	TRBV29-1	few	CSAGGGEAFF
TRBJ2-7	TRBV6-6	few	CASSYMASYEQYF
TRBJ2-7	TRBV6-5	.	CASSRQGNEQYF
TRBJ1-5	TRBV27	once	CASSLSYTGPAQPQHF
TRBJ1-2	TRBV19	.	CASSIGSQSYGYTF
TRBJ1-1	TRBV7-2	few	CASSFAGPNTEAFF
TRBJ1-1	TRBV5-1	.	CASSLGGQGTEAFF
TRBJ2-6	TRBV27	.	CASSSGAGANVLTF
TRBJ1-2	TRBV4-1	.	CASSTTGTGKGYTF
TRBJ1-1	TRBV28	.	CASSWTVNTEAFF
TRBJ2-1	TRBV6-1	.	CASSDSGGYNEQFF
TRBJ1-1	TRBV4-1	.	CASSQGTVTNTEAFF
TRBJ1-5	TRBV6-1	.	CASSEDAGLPQHF
TRBJ2-2	TRBV5-1	.	CASSLPQGLGELFF
TRBJ1-5	TRBV6-5	once	CASSRGVKPNQPQHF
TRBJ2-5	TRBV5-1	.	CASSFNRGGETQYF
TRBJ2-7	TRBV5-6	.	CASSSLSGGYEQYF
TRBJ2-5	TRBV6-1	.	CASSEAPGESLRETQYF
TRBJ2-2	TRBV10-3	.	CAISTLAGGTGELFF
TRBJ2-6	TRBV7-2	.	CASSLALSSGANVLTF
TRBJ1-1	TRBV11-1	few	CASSLEANTEAFF
TRBJ2-5	TRBV18	.	CASSPPSRVRETQYF
TRBJ2-3	TRBV4-1	.	CASSQLSGGGLTDTQYF
TRBJ2-1	TRBV5-1	few	CASSLAGGDNEQFF
TRBJ1-2	TRBV28	.	CASGVPGGYGYTF
TRBJ1-4	TRBV27	.	CASSSRKNFTPSREKLFF
TRBJ2-3	TRBV23-1	.	CASSQRTRSPRQVYTDTQYF
TRBJ2-7	TRBV7-2	.	CASSSMGLADEQYF
TRBJ2-3	TRBV7-9	.	CASSPESSGAADTQYF
TRBJ1-4	TRBV6-5	.	CASSLNRWTNEKLFF
TRBJ2-7	TRBV11-1	.	CASSLRETGGYEQYF
TRBJ2-5	TRBV29-1	once	CSVEDGLGLETQYF
TRBJ1-2	TRBV7-2	.	CASSSRVFNYGYTF
TRBJ2-1	TRBV30	.	CAWRSGGSYNEQFF
TRBJ1-1	TRBV6-1	.	CASRTIYMNTEAFF
TRBJ2-7	TRBV5-1	.	CASSLVRFSSYEQYF